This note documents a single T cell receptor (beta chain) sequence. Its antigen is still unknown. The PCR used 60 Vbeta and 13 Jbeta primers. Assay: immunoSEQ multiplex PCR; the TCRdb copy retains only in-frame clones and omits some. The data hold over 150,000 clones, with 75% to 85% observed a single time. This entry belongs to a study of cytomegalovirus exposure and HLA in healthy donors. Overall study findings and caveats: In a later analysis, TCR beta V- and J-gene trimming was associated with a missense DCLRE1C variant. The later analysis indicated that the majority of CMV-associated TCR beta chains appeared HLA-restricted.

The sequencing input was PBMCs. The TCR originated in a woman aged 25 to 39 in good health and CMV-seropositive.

The CDR3, as DNA: TGTGCCAGCAGCCCAACAGGGTCAAGTGAGCAGTACTTC. This gives the protein CASSPTGSSEQYF. The chain is built from TRBV7-3 and TRBJ2-7, with D maybe TRBD1 (6 bases). Trimming removed 5 bases at V and 7 bases at J, with 15 bases between. The CDR3 spans 13 residues. Germline V lookup: CDR1 SGHTA, CDR2 FQGTGA. The full variable domain, rest sourced from reference TRBV7-3 and TRBJ2-7, is GAGVSQTPSNKVTEKGKYVELRCDPISGHTALYWYRQSLGQGPEFLIYFQGTGAADDSGLPNDRFFAVRPEGSVSTLKIQRTERGDSAVYLCASSPTGSSEQYFGPGTRLTVT.